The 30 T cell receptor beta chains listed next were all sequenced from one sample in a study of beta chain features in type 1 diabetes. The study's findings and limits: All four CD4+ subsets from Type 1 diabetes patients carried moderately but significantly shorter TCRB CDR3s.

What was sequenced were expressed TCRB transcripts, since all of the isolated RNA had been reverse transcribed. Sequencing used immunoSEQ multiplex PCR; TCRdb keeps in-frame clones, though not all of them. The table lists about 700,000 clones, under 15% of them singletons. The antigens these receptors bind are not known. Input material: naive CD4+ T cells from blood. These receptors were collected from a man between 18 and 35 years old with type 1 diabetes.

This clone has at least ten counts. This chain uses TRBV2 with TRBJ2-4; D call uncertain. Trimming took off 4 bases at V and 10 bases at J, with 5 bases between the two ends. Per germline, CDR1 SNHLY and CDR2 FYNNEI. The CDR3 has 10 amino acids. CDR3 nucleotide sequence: TGTGCCAGCAGTGTCACGATTCAGTACTTC. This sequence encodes CASSVTIQYF.

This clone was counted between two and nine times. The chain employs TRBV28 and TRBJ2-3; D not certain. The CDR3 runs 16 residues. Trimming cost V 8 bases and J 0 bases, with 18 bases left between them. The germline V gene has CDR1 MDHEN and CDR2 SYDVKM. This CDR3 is CASQPQWVWSTDTQYF. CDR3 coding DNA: TGTGCCAGCCAACCGCAGTGGGTTTGGAGCACAGATACGCAGTATTTT.

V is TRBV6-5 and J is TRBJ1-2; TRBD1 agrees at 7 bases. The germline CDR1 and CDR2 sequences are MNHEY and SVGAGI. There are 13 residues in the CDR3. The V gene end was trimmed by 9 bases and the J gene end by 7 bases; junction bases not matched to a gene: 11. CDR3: CARSLRQGCGYTF. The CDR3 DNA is TGTGCCAGGAGCCTTCGACAGGGCTGTGGCTACACCTTC.

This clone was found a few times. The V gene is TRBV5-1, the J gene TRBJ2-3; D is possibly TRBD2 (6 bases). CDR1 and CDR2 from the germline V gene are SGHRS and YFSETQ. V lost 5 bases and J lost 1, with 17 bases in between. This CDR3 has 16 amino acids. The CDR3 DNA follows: TGCGCCAGCAGTTCCATGGCGGGGCAGGGCACAGATACGCAGTATTTT. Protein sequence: CASSSMAGQGTDTQYF.

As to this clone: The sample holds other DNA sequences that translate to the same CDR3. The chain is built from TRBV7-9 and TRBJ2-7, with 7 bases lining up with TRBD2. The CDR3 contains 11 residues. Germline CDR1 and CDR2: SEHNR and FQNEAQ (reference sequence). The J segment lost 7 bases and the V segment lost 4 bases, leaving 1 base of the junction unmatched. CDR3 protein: CASSSGGEQYF. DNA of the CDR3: TGTGCCAGCAGCTCGGGGGGTGAGCAGTACTTC.

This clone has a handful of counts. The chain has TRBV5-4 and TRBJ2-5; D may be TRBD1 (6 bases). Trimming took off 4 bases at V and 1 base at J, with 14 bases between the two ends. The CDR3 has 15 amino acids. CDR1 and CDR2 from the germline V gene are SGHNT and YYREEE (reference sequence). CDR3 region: CASSPARGGQETQYF. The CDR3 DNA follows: TGTGCCAGCAGCCCTGCCAGGGGTGGCCAAGAGACCCAGTACTTC.

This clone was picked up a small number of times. CDR3 DNA sequence: TGTGCCAGCAGCCGACAGCCGGCTGACTACACCTTC. Translation gives CASSRQPADYTF. V gene TRBV7-2 combines with J gene TRBJ1-2, with D possibly matching TRBD1 (5 bases). There are 12 residues in the CDR3. Per germline, CDR1 SGHTA and CDR2 FQGNSA. Trimming stripped 5 bases from V and 10 bases from J, with 14 bases between. Based on the CDR3 plus reference TRBV7-2 and TRBJ1-2, the full variable domain is GAGVSQSPSNKVTEKGKDVELRCDPISGHTALYWYRQSLGQGLEFLIYFQGNSAPDKSGLPSDRFSAERTGGSVSTLTIQRTQQEDSAVYLCASSRQPADYTFGSGTRLTVV.

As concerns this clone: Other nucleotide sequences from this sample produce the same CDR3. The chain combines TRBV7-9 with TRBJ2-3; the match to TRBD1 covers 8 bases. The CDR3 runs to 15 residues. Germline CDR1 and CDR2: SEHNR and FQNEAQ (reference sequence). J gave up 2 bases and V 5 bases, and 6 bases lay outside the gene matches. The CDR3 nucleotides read TGTGCCAGCAGCCCCGGGACAGGTCCCACAGATACGCAGTATTTT. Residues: CASSPGTGPTDTQYF.

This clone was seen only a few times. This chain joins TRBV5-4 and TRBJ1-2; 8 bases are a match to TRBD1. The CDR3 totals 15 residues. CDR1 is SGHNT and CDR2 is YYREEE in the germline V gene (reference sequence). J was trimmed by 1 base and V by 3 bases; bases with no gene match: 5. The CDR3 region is CASSWGTGINYGYTF. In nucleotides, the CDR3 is TGTGCCAGCAGCTGGGGGACAGGAATTAACTATGGCTACACCTTC.

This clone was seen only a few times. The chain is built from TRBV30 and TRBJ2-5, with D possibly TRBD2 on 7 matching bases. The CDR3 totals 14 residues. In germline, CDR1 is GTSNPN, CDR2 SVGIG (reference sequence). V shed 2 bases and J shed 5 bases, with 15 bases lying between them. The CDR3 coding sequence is TGTGCCTGGAGTCTCGCGGGGGCCTGGGAGACCCAGTACTTC. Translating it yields CAWSLAGAWETQYF.

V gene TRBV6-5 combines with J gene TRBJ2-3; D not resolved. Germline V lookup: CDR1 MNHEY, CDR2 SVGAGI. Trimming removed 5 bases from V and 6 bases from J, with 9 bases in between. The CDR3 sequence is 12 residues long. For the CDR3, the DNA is TGTGCCAGCAGTCGAAGTCCGGATACGCAGTATTTT. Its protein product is CASSRSPDTQYF.

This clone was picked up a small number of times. The CDR3 here is CAWNPWGDWDQPQHF. The CDR3 nucleotides read TGTGCCTGGAACCCCTGGGGGGATTGGGATCAGCCCCAGCATTTT. V usage is TRBV30 and J usage is TRBJ1-5, with D perhaps TRBD1 (5 bases). This CDR3 has 15 amino acids. The germline V gene has CDR1 GTSNPN and CDR2 SVGIG (reference sequence). Trimming pared 4 bases from V and 5 bases from J, leaving 18 bases between.

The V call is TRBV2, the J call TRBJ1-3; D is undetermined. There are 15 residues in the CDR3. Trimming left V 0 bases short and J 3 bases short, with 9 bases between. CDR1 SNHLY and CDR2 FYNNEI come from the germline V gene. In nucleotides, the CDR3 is TGTGCCAGCAGTGAAGCGGGAGGGTTTGGAAACACCATATATTTT. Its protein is CASSEAGGFGNTIYF. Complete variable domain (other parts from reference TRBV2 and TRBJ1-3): EPEVTQTPSHQVTQMGQEVILRCVPISNHLYFYWYRQILGQKVEFLVSFYNNEISEKSEIFDDQFSVERPDGSNFTLKIRSTKLEDSAMYFCASSEAGGFGNTIYFGEGSWLTVV.

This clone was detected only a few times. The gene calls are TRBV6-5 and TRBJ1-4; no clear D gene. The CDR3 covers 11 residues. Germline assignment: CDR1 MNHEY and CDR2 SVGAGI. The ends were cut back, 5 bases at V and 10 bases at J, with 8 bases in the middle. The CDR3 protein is CASSRAGKLFF. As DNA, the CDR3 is TGTGCCAGCAGTCGGGCGGGAAAACTGTTTTTT.

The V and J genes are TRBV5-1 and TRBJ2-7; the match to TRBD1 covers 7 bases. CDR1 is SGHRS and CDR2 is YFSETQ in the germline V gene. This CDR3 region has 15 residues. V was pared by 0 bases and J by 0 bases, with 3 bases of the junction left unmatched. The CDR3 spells CASSLDRGFSYEQYF. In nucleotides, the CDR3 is TGCGCCAGCAGCTTGGACAGGGGATTCTCCTACGAGCAGTACTTC.

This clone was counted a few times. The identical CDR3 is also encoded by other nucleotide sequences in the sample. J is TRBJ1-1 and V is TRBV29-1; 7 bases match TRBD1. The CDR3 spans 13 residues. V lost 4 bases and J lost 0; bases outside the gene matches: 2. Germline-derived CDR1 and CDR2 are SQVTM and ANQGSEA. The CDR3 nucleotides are TGCAGCGTTGGCGGGACAGTGAACACTGAAGCTTTCTTT. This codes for CSVGGTVNTEAFF. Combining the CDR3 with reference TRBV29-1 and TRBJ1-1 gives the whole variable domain SAVISQKPSRDICQRGTSLTIQCQVDSQVTMMFWYRQQPGQSLTLIATANQGSEATYESGFVIDKFPISRPNLTFSTLTVSNMSPEDSSIYLCSVGGTVNTEAFFGQGTRLTVV.

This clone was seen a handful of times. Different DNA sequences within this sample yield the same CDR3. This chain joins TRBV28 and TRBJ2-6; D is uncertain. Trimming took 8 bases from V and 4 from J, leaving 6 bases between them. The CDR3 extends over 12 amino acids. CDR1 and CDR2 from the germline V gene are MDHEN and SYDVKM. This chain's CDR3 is CASSSGANVLTF. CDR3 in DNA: TGTGCCAGCTCTTCCGGGGCCAACGTCCTGACTTTC.

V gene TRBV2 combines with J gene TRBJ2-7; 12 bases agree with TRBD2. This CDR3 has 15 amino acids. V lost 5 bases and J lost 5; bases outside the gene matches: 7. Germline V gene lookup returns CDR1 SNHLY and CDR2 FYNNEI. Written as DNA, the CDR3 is TGTGCCAGCAGTCAGAGGACTAGCGGGGTCCACGAGCAGTACTTC. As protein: CASSQRTSGVHEQYF.

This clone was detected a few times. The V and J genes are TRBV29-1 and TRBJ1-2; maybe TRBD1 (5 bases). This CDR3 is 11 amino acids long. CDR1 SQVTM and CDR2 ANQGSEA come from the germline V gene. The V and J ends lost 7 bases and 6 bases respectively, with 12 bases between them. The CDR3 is CSGGHDDGYTF. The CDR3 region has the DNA TGCAGCGGCGGACACGATGATGGCTACACCTTC.

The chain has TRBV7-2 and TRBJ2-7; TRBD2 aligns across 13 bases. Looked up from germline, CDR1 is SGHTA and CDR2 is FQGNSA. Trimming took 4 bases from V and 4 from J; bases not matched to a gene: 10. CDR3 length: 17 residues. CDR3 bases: TGTGCCAGCAGCTCCCCCACTAGCGGGGGGGCCAGGTACGAGCAGTACTTC. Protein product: CASSSPTSGGARYEQYF. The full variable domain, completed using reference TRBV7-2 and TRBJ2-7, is GAGVSQSPSNKVTEKGKDVELRCDPISGHTALYWYRQSLGQGLEFLIYFQGNSAPDKSGLPSDRFSAERTGGSVSTLTIQRTQQEDSAVYLCASSSPTSGGARYEQYFGPGTRLTVT.

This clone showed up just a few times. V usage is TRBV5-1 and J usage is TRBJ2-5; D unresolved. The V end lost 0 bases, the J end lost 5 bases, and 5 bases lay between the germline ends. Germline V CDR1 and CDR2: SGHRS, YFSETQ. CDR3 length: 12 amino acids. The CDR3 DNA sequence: TGCGCCAGCAGCTTGGATCTGGAGACCCAGTACTTC. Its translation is CASSLDLETQYF.

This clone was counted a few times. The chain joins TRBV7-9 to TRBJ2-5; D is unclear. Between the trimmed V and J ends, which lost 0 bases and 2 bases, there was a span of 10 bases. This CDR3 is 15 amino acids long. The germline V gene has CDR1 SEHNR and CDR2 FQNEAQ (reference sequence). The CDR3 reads CASSLAVGVQETQYF. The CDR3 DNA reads TGTGCCAGCAGCTTAGCGGTTGGAGTTCAAGAGACCCAGTACTTC.

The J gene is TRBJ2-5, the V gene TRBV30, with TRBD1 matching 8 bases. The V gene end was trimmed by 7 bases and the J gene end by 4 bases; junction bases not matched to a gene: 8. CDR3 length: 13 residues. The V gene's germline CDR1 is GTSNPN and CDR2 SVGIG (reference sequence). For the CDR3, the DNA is TGTGCCTCGACGTTAACAGGGGGAGAGACCCAGTACTTC. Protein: CASTLTGGETQYF.

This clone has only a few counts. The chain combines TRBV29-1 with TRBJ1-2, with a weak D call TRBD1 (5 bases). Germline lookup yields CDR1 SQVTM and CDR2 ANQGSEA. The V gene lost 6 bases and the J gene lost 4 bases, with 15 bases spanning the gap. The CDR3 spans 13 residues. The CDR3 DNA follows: TGCAGCGTAGAGGGGTTCTACTCCTATGGCTACACCTTC. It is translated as CSVEGFYSYGYTF.

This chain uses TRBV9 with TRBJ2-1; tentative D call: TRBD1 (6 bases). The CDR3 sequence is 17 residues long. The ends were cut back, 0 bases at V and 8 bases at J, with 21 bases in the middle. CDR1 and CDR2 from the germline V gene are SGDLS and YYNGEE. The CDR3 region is CASSVASTTQGFDEQFF. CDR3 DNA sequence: TGTGCCAGCAGCGTAGCCTCGACTACCCAGGGGTTCGATGAGCAGTTCTTC. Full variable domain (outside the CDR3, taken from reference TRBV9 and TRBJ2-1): DSGVTQTPKHLITATGQRVTLRCSPRSGDLSVYWYQQSLDQGLQFLIQYYNGEERAKGNILERFSAQQFPDLHSELNLSSLELGDSALYFCASSVASTTQGFDEQFFGPGTRLTVL.

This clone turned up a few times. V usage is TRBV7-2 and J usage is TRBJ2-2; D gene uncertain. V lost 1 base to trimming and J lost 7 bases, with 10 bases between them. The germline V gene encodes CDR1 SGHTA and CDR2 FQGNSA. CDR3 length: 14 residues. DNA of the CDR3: TGTGCCAGCAGCTTAGAGGGTAGCATCGGGGAGCTGTTTTTT. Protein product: CASSLEGSIGELFF.

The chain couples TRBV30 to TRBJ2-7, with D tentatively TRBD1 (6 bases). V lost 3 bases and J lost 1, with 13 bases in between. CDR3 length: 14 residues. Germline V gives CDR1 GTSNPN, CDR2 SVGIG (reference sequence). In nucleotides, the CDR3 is TGTGCCTGGAGACCCAGGGGTAGGTCCTACGAGCAGTACTTC. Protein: CAWRPRGRSYEQYF.

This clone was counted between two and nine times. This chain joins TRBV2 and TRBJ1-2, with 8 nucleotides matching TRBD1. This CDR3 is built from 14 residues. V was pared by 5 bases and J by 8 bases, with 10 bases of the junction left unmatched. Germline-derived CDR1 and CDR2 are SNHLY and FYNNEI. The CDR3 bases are TGTGCCAGCAGTCCTCCTGGACAGGGCTGGGGCTACACCTTC. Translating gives CASSPPGQGWGYTF. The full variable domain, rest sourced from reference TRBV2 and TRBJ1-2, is EPEVTQTPSHQVTQMGQEVILRCVPISNHLYFYWYRQILGQKVEFLVSFYNNEISEKSEIFDDQFSVERPDGSNFTLKIRSTKLEDSAMYFCASSPPGQGWGYTFGSGTRLTVV.

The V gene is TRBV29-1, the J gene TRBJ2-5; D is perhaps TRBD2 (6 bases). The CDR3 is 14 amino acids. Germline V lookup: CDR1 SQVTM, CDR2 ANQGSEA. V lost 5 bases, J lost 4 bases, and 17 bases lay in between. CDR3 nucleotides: TGCAGCGTTTCCGACGGGACTGCGGCAGAGACCCAGTACTTC. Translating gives CSVSDGTAAETQYF. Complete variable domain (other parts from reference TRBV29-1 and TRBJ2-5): SAVISQKPSRDICQRGTSLTIQCQVDSQVTMMFWYRQQPGQSLTLIATANQGSEATYESGFVIDKFPISRPNLTFSTLTVSNMSPEDSSIYLCSVSDGTAAETQYFGPGTRLLVL.

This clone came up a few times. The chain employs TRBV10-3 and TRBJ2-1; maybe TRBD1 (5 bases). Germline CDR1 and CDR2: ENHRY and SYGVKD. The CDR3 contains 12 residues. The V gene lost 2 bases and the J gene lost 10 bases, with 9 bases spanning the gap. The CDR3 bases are TGTGCCATCAGTGAGGGGGCATGGGAGCAGTTCTTC. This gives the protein CAISEGAWEQFF.